The rows below give T cell receptor beta chains drawn from one sample of a study of T cell responses to AZD1222 COVID-19 vaccine. Method: immunoSEQ multiplex PCR; TCRdb's copy keeps in-frame clones and lacks some. The sample lists under 200,000 clones, just over 90% seen once, with approximately 1.3% in the top ten. The specimen was peripheral blood, collected 28 days after the second AZD1222 dose. The receptors come from an adult who received the AZD1222 COVID-19 vaccine. CDR3s include the opening cysteine and the closing phenylalanine or tryptophan. The D gene is left open where the match is weak. Only part of the rows carry a size: once, few, many, or a class if the clone is expanded.

>TRBJ1-2|15|NA|TRBV28|TRBD1
CASSLQGVVVYGYTF
TGTGCCAGCAGTCTCCAGGGGGTTGTTGTCTATGGCTACACCTTC
>TRBJ2-7|18|NA|TRBV14|TRBD2
CASSPKVGAGVHNYEQYF
TGTGCCAGCAGCCCCAAGGTGGGAGCGGGAGTTCATAACTACGAGCAGTACTTC
>TRBJ1-4|13|NA|TRBV29-1|NA
CSVGGVANEKLFF
TGCAGCGTGGGGGGCGTCGCTAATGAAAAACTGTTTTTT
>TRBJ1-1|13|NA|TRBV12-3/TRBV12-4|NA
CASSGRWATEAFF
TGTGCCAGCAGCGGCAGGTGGGCCACTGAAGCTTTCTTT
>TRBJ2-1|17|NA|TRBV21-1|NA
CASSKNPSPSTDNEQFF
TGTGCCAGCAGCAAGAACCCTTCCCCTTCGACAGACAATGAGCAGTTCTTC
>TRBJ2-1|16|NA|TRBV7-6|TRBD2
CASSLPIASGGEEQFF
TGTGCCAGCAGCTTACCAATAGCTAGCGGGGGAGAGGAGCAGTTCTTC
>TRBJ1-2|15|NA|TRBV7-9|TRBD1
CASSLGTGEFYGYTF
TGTGCCAGCAGCTTAGGGACAGGGGAATTCTATGGCTACACCTTC
>TRBJ1-5|13|NA|TRBV2|NA
CASKWGSNQPQHF
TGTGCCAGCAAGTGGGGTAGCAATCAGCCCCAGCATTTT
>TRBJ1-2|15|NA|TRBV18|TRBD1
CASSPPGQGIYGYTF
TGTGCCAGCTCACCACCGGGACAGGGGATCTATGGCTACACCTTC
>TRBJ2-1|15|NA|TRBV7-2|TRBD2
CASSTTSGSYNEQFF
TGTGCCAGCAGCACAACTAGCGGTTCCTACAATGAGCAGTTCTTC
>TRBJ2-7|14|NA|TRBV6-6|TRBD1
CASSWGQGVGEQYF
TGTGCCAGCAGTTGGGGACAGGGGGTTGGGGAGCAGTACTTC
>TRBJ1-3|15|once|TRBV30|TRBD1
CAWSGGQFSGNTIYF
TGTGCCTGGAGTGGGGGACAGTTCTCTGGAAACACCATATATTTT
>TRBJ2-5|15|NA|TRBV6-5|TRBD2
CASSRLAGDGETQYF
TGTGCCAGCAGTCGACTAGCGGGAGATGGAGAGACCCAGTACTTC
>TRBJ2-5|13|once|TRBV15|TRBD1
CATRRGLGETQYF
TGTGCCACCAGGAGGGGGCTAGGAGAGACCCAGTACTTC
>TRBJ1-4|14|NA|TRBV2|TRBD1
CASRWDRGGEKLFF
TGTGCCAGCAGATGGGACAGGGGTGGAGAAAAACTGTTTTTT
>TRBJ2-1|13|NA|TRBV2|TRBD2
CANRGGRGNEQFF
TGTGCCAACCGGGGGGGCCGGGGGAATGAGCAGTTCTTC
>TRBJ2-1|15|NA|TRBV6-5|TRBD1
CASSYGTGPYNEQFF
TGTGCCAGCAGTTACGGGACAGGGCCCTACAATGAGCAGTTCTTC
>TRBJ1-5|15|NA|TRBV18|TRBD1
CASAIGTGINQPQHF
TGTGCCAGCGCTATAGGGACAGGGATTAATCAGCCCCAGCATTTT
>TRBJ2-1|16|NA|TRBV7-6|NA
CASSLAARGAYNEQFF
TGTGCCAGCAGCTTAGCGGCTCGCGGGGCCTACAATGAGCAGTTCTTC
>TRBJ1-1|16|NA|TRBV3-1/TRBV3-2|NA
CASSQALGQRDTEAFF
TGTGCCAGCAGCCAAGCCCTGGGACAAAGGGACACTGAAGCTTTCTTT
>TRBJ1-4|14|NA|TRBV13|TRBD1
CASSRQGLREKLFF
TGTGCCAGCAGCCGACAGGGTTTAAGGGAAAAACTGTTTTTT
>TRBJ2-3|11|NA|TRBV20-1|NA
CSAAPSDTQYF
TGCAGTGCTGCCCCTTCAGATACGCAGTATTTT
>TRBJ2-3|15|once|TRBV7-6|TRBD2
CASSSSGRVTDTQYF
TGTGCCAGCAGCTCTAGCGGGAGGGTCACAGATACGCAGTATTTT
>TRBJ2-5|14|NA|TRBV5-4|NA
CASSLGGYQETQYF
TGTGCCAGCAGCTTGGGGGGGTACCAAGAGACCCAGTACTTC
>TRBJ1-3|17|NA|TRBV7-8|TRBD1
CASSSSGGYIALNTIYF
TGTGCCAGCAGCTCCTCAGGGGGCTACATTGCCCTAAACACCATATATTTT
>TRBJ1-2|12|NA|TRBV7-2|NA
CASSLGSGGYTF
TGTGCCAGCAGCTTAGGGTCTGGCGGCTACACCTTC
>TRBJ1-1|14|once|TRBV30|NA
CAWTLGNLNTEAFF
TGTGCCTGGACGCTGGGCAACCTTAACACTGAAGCTTTCTTT
>TRBJ2-5|11|NA|TRBV20-1|NA
CSARVLETQYF
TGCAGTGCTAGAGTTTTAGAGACCCAGTACTTC
>TRBJ2-2|14|NA|TRBV7-3|TRBD2
CASSPAGDTGELFF
TGTGCCAGCAGCCCGGCGGGGGACACCGGGGAGCTGTTTTTT
>TRBJ1-2|16|NA|TRBV7-2|TRBD1
CASSLSRDRAHYGYTF
TGTGCCAGCAGCCTTTCCCGGGACAGGGCACACTATGGCTACACCTTC
>TRBJ2-2|13|once|TRBV3-1/TRBV3-2|NA
CASSQSLSGELFF
TGTGCCAGCAGCCAAAGCCTTTCCGGGGAGCTGTTTTTT
>TRBJ1-5|16|NA|TRBV6-2/TRBV6-3|TRBD1
CASSYHHGTGSQPQHF
TGTGCCAGCAGTTACCACCACGGGACAGGGAGTCAGCCCCAGCATTTT
>TRBJ2-5|13|NA|TRBV7-2|NA
CASRPRVTETQYF
TGTGCCAGCAGACCTAGGGTGACAGAGACCCAGTACTTC
>TRBJ1-1|14|NA|TRBV19|NA
CASRRETMNTEAFF
TGTGCCAGTAGGAGGGAGACAATGAACACTGAAGCTTTCTTT
>TRBJ1-3|17|NA|TRBV28|TRBD1
CASSSSTGGFSGNTIYF
TGTGCCAGCAGTTCCTCGACAGGGGGCTTCTCTGGAAACACCATATATTTT
>TRBJ2-1|13|NA|TRBV14|NA
CASSLSLQNEQFF
TGTGCCAGCAGTCTAAGTCTGCAGAATGAGCAGTTCTTC
>TRBJ1-1|16|NA|TRBV19|TRBD1
CASSNGQGALNTEAFF
TGTGCCAGTAGTAACGGACAGGGGGCTTTGAACACTGAAGCTTTCTTT
>TRBJ1-2|14|once|TRBV7-9|NA
CASSPDKASYGYTF
TGTGCCAGCAGTCCCGACAAGGCGAGCTATGGCTACACCTTC
>TRBJ1-1|15|NA|TRBV28|TRBD1
CASKGQGASNTEAFF
TGTGCCAGCAAAGGACAGGGGGCATCCAACACTGAAGCTTTCTTT
>TRBJ1-3|14|NA|TRBV25-1|NA
CATQRPNSGNTIYF
TGTGCCACCCAAAGACCCAACTCTGGAAACACCATATATTTT
>TRBJ1-3|16|NA|TRBV2|NA
CASSERGLLGADTIYF
TGTGCCAGCAGTGAACGAGGGCTCCTGGGTGCTGACACCATATATTTT
>TRBJ2-1|13|once|TRBV6-5|NA
CASSPGRLAGEFF
TGTGCCAGCAGTCCGGGAAGGCTAGCTGGGGAGTTCTTC
>TRBJ1-2|21|once|TRBV27|NA
CASSTSTHRQAPSDSLYSYTF
TGTGCCAGCAGTACCTCCACCCACCGACAGGCCCCATCTGACTCGCTATACAGCTACACCTTC
>TRBJ1-2|13|NA|TRBV12-3/TRBV12-4|NA
CASRTTGNYGYTF
TGTGCCAGCAGAACCACAGGGAACTATGGCTACACCTTC
>TRBJ1-3|14|NA|TRBV7-8|NA
CASSLMEAGNTIYF
TGTGCCAGCAGCTTAATGGAAGCTGGAAACACCATATATTTT
>TRBJ1-1|14|NA|TRBV7-9|NA
CASNERGANTEAFF
TGTGCCAGCAACGAGAGGGGGGCGAACACTGAAGCTTTCTTT
>TRBJ2-1|15|once|TRBV4-1|NA
CASSQMGARGNEQFF
TGCGCCAGCAGCCAGATGGGTGCCCGTGGCAATGAGCAGTTCTTC
>TRBJ2-1|15|NA|TRBV7-2|NA
CASSPPGPTSNEQFF
TGTGCCAGCAGCCCCCCGGGACCGACGTCCAATGAGCAGTTCTTC
>TRBJ2-3|11|NA|TRBV19|NA
CASSRADTQYF
TGTGCCAGTAGTAGGGCGGATACGCAGTATTTT
>TRBJ1-5|12|NA|TRBV12-3/TRBV12-4|NA
CASSSGFGTQHF
TGTGCCAGCAGTTCAGGGTTCGGGACCCAGCATTTT
>TRBJ1-1|13|NA|TRBV6-2/TRBV6-3|NA
CASSYRERTEAFF
TGTGCCAGCAGTTACAGGGAGCGAACTGAAGCTTTCTTT
>TRBJ1-4|16|NA|TRBV11-2|NA
CASSFVKRTTNEKLFF
TGTGCCAGCAGCTTCGTCAAAAGAACAACTAATGAAAAACTGTTTTTT
>TRBJ2-7|15|NA|TRBV9|TRBD1
CASSVGAGGNYEQYF
TGTGCCAGCAGCGTAGGGGCAGGGGGCAACTACGAGCAGTACTTC
>TRBJ1-2|13|NA|TRBV7-8|NA
CASSLEGGAGYTF
TGTGCCAGCAGCTTAGAGGGTGGGGCTGGCTACACCTTC
>TRBJ2-7|15|NA|TRBV27|TRBD1
CASSLYEGAGWEQYF
TGTGCCAGCAGTTTATACGAGGGGGCTGGATGGGAGCAGTACTTC
>TRBJ2-5|16|NA|TRBV7-9|TRBD2
CASSLGTSAGGETQYF
TGTGCCAGCAGCTTAGGGACTAGCGCCGGAGGAGAGACCCAGTACTTC
>TRBJ2-2|17|NA|TRBV15|NA
CATSTPPATPNTGELFF
TGTGCCACCAGCACCCCACCGGCCACCCCGAACACCGGGGAGCTGTTTTTT